This T cell receptor (beta chain) was observed in a study of blood T cell repertoires in COVID-19. Across the study: COVID-19 samples from acute and convalescent phases originated in the United States, Italy and Spain. From T cells, B-cell-depleted T cells, or PBMCs came the material, which was cDNA or gDNA.

Deletions cut 3 bases from V and 5 bases from J, with 12 bases between. This CDR3 is 13 amino acids long. Germline CDR1 SGDLS, CDR2 YYNGEE. Only one count was recorded for this clone. The method was immunoSEQ multiplex PCR; TCRdb's version includes in-frame clones alone and lacks a portion of them. The top ten clones hold 15% to 19% of a sample with 35,000 to 50,000 clones, approximately 88% of them seen once. Sequencing used peripheral blood. This clonotype was obtained from a man aged 55 to 70 with active COVID-19. The rearrangement joins TRBV9 to TRBJ2-7; unclear D gene. In DNA, the CDR3 is TGTGCCAGCAGCGCCGCCCTAGGTGACGAGCAGTACTTC. This sequence encodes CASSAALGDEQYF.